These 9 T cell receptor beta chains came from one sample sequenced in a study of OX40 agonist ivuxolimab in advanced cancers. Some clones are missing from TCRdb's copy, which holds only in-frame ones; the method was immunoSEQ multiplex PCR. There are around 32,000 clones in the sample; around nine tenths occur only once, and roughly 28% lies in the top ten. Sample: CD4+ or CD8+ T cells sorted from blood, taken in a trial of the OX40 agonist ivuxolimab. The receptors were sampled from an adult with an advanced solid tumor such as melanoma, head and neck, liver or kidney cancer.

The rearrangement links TRBV27 to TRBJ2-7; maybe TRBD2 (7 bases). This CDR3 is built from 15 residues. V lost 6 bases and J lost 2, with 17 bases in between. Per germline, CDR1 MNHEY and CDR2 SMNVEV (reference sequence). CDR3 sequence reads: CASSPWGGHPYEQYF. CDR3 bases: TGTGCCAGCAGCCCCTGGGGGGGACACCCCTACGAGCAGTACTTC.

The V and J genes are TRBV28 and TRBJ2-7, with D maybe TRBD2 (6 bases). Looked up from germline, CDR1 is MDHEN and CDR2 is SYDVKM. CDR3 length equals 13 residues. Trimming pared 3 bases from V and 2 bases from J, leaving 8 bases between. CDR3 loop: CASSLRGAYEQYF. Here the CDR3 DNA reads TGTGCCAGCAGTTTGCGGGGAGCCTACGAGCAGTACTTC.

The chain recombines TRBV9 with TRBJ2-1; TRBD2 agrees at 11 bases. CDR1 is SGDLS, CDR2 YYNGEE, per germline. The length of the CDR3 is 15 residues. V shed 2 bases, J shed 8 bases, and the junction held 6 bases outside the gene matches. CDR3 residues: CASSVDSGGAYEQFF. CDR3 nucleotides: TGTGCCAGCAGCGTTGATAGCGGGGGGGCATATGAGCAGTTCTTC.

J is TRBJ1-6 and V is TRBV6-5, with 8 bases fitting TRBD1. CDR1 and CDR2 from the germline V gene are MNHEY and SVGAGI. This CDR3 spans 14 amino acids. The ends lost 6 bases at V and 10 bases at J; junction bases unmatched: 8. The CDR3 here is CASRSGQGGSPLHF. CDR3 coding DNA: TGTGCCAGCAGGAGCGGACAGGGAGGGTCACCCCTCCACTTT.

The V call is TRBV9, the J call TRBJ2-2; D gene uncertain. Germline CDR1 is SGDLS and CDR2 is YYNGEE. Trimming removed 2 bases at V and 6 bases at J, with 5 bases between. The CDR3 has 12 residues. CDR3 residues: CASSVPPGELFF. The CDR3 DNA reads as TGTGCCAGCAGCGTCCCCCCCGGGGAGCTGTTTTTT.

Concerning this clone itself: A far larger clone is a single base away, which makes a read error likely. The identical CDR3 is also encoded by other nucleotide sequences in the sample. This chain uses TRBV5-1 with TRBJ2-5; D is undetermined. Trimming took 0 bases from V and 5 from J, leaving 14 bases between them. Germline lookup yields CDR1 SGHRS and CDR2 YFSETQ. CDR3 length: 15 residues. The CDR3 DNA sequence: TGCGCCAGCAGCTTGGAGGGCCAAGGGCGGGAGACCCAGTACTTC. This codes for CASSLEGQGRETQYF.

The chain uses TRBV30 and TRBJ1-2; a weak D match, TRBD1 (5 bases). CDR3 size: 13 residues. Trimming took off 1 base at V and 6 bases at J, with 12 bases between the two ends. Germline V CDR1 and CDR2: GTSNPN, SVGIG (reference sequence). The CDR3 DNA sequence: TGTGCCTGGAGTGGTGGAGACAGAGATGGCTACACCTTC. Its translation is CAWSGGDRDGYTF.

The chain links TRBV9 to TRBJ2-2, with D tentatively TRBD1 (5 bases). The V end lost 0 bases, the J end lost 4 bases, and 10 bases lay between the germline ends. The CDR3 sequence is 15 residues long. CDR1 and CDR2 (germline): SGDLS, YYNGEE. This CDR3 reads CASSVGGAPTGELFF. The CDR3 DNA follows: TGTGCCAGCAGCGTAGGTGGGGCCCCCACCGGGGAGCTGTTTTTT.

V usage is TRBV6-5 and J usage is TRBJ1-1; D gene uncertain. Between the trimmed V and J ends, which lost 5 bases and 1 base, there was a span of 8 bases. The germline V gene encodes CDR1 MNHEY and CDR2 SVGAGI. The CDR3 is 13 amino acids. The CDR3: CASSVQENTEAFF. CDR3 coding DNA: TGTGCCAGCAGTGTTCAGGAGAACACTGAAGCTTTCTTT.